The 5 T cell receptor beta chains below come from one sample, sequenced in a study of cytomegalovirus exposure and HLA in healthy donors. The PCR employed 60 Vbeta primers together with 13 Jbeta primers. Generated by immunoSEQ multiplex PCR, the TCRdb table keeps only in-frame clones and is missing some. The sample lists about 160,000 clones, approximately 80% seen once, with roughly 10% in the top ten. The sample taken for sequencing was PBMCs. The receptors come from a man over 45 in good health and CMV-seropositive.

In its sample, this clone was seen a few times. This chain uses TRBV19 with TRBJ2-5; possible D gene TRBD2, 5 bases. TRBJ2-7 matches the DNA end more closely, so the J call is doubtful. In germline, CDR1 is LNHDA, CDR2 SQIVND (reference sequence). The CDR3 is 13 amino acids. The CDR3 here is CATSWVVLSEQYF. The CDR3 DNA reads as TGTGCCACTAGCTGGGTAGTCCTTAGCGAGCAGTACTTC.

This clone was observed a handful of times. The chain is built from TRBV5-1 and TRBJ2-5; TRBD1 is a possible D gene (5 bases). Germline CDR1 is SGHRS and CDR2 is YFSETQ. V lost 1 base, J lost 1 base, and 14 bases lay in between. This CDR3 region has 16 residues. CDR3 region: CASSLFVLGPQETQYF. CDR3 bases: TGCGCCAGCAGCTTGTTTGTATTGGGGCCCCAAGAGACCCAGTACTTC. The full variable domain, its missing parts supplied by reference TRBV5-1 and TRBJ2-5, is KAGVTQTPRYLIKTRGQQVTLSCSPISGHRSVSWYQQTPGQGLQFLFEYFSETQRNKGNFPGRFSGRQFSNSRSEMNVSTLELGDSALYLCASSLFVLGPQETQYFGPGTRLLVL.

The rearrangement uses TRBV6-5 and TRBJ2-7, with 8 bases lining up with TRBD1. The CDR3 loop spans 14 amino acids. Germline V gene data show CDR1 as MNHEY and CDR2 as SVGAGI. Unmatched junction bases numbered 10, after V lost 6 bases and J lost 6 bases. CDR3 region: CASRSRQGSVEQYF. The CDR3 coding sequence is TGTGCCAGCAGATCCCGACAGGGGTCTGTCGAGCAGTACTTC.

This chain connects TRBV9 to TRBJ2-1; 10 bases are a match to TRBD2. In germline, CDR1 is SGDLS, CDR2 YYNGEE. The CDR3 loop spans 15 amino acids. With V trimmed by 0 bases and J by 4 bases, 1 base remained unmatched. The chain's CDR3 is CASSVGGLAYNEQFF. The CDR3 nucleotides read TGTGCCAGCAGCGTAGGGGGACTAGCGTACAATGAGCAGTTCTTC.

The CDR3 sequence is CASSGQGGSTDTQYF. CDR3 nucleotide sequence: TGTGCCAGCAGCGGACAGGGGGGGAGCACAGATACGCAGTATTTT. The chain recombines TRBV2 with TRBJ2-3; TRBD1 aligns across 10 bases. Germline V gene data show CDR1 as SNHLY and CDR2 as FYNNEI. V shed 6 bases and J 0 bases; nucleotides not matched to a gene: 3. The CDR3 spans 15 residues.